The clone carrying this T cell receptor beta chain appeared a few times. What it recognizes is unknown. This sample is part of a study of memory CD4+ T cells and cytomegalovirus serostatus. Across the study: Of the healthy Belgian adults, 9 or 10 were CMV seropositive and 20 to 30 seronegative. Study-wide results and limits: Each of approximately 63 CMV-associated TCRbeta sequences occurred in one to five individuals.

Profiled with immunoSEQ multiplex PCR; TCRdb holds only in-frame clones, not every one. The table lists 60,000 or so clones, more than 65% of them singletons. The germline CDR1 and CDR2 sequences are SQVTM and ANQGSEA. V was cut by 6 bases and J by 3 bases, with 11 bases left in between. This CDR3 contains 12 residues. Single viable CD3+CD4+CD8-CD45RO+ cells were sorted as the memory CD4+ T cells. Total CD4+ T cells were enriched by CD4 positive selection. This TCR derives from an adult in good health and CMV-seronegative. Some clones in this sample may be carry-over from other donors' samples. The V call is TRBV29-1, the J call TRBJ1-1; tentatively, D is TRBD1 (5 bases). The sequencing sample was made of memory CD4+ T cells from blood. This CDR3 is CSVGGGDTEAFF. In nucleotides, the CDR3 is TGCAGCGTAGGCGGGGGGGACACTGAAGCTTTCTTT.